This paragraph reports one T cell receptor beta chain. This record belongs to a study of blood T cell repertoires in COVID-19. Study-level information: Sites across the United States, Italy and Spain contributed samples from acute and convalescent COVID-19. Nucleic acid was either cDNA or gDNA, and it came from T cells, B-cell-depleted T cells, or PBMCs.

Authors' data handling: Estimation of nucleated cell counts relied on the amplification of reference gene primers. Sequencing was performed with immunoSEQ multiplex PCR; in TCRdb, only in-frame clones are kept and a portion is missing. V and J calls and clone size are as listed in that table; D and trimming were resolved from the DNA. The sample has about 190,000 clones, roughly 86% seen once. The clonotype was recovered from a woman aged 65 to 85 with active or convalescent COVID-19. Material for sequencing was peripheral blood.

CDR3 residues: CASSFGGRARFGEQFF. CDR3 coding DNA: TGCGCCAGCAGCTTCGGCGGGAGGGCGCGTTTCGGTGAGCAGTTCTTC. The V gene is TRBV5-1, the J gene TRBJ2-1; 9 bases are a match to TRBD2. CDR1 and CDR2 from the germline V gene are SGHRS and YFSETQ. With 2 bases clipped from V and 9 bases from J, the junction kept 12 bases outside the gene matches. The CDR3 length is 16 residues.